The 7 T cell receptor beta chains in this list originate from one sample, sequenced in a study of memory CD4+ T cells and cytomegalovirus serostatus. The sort gate was single viable CD3+CD4+CD8-CD45RO+ cells for memory CD4+ T cells. The repertoire was sequenced with immunoSEQ multiplex PCR; TCRdb's copy has only in-frame clones and lacks some. The data hold some 80,000 clones, with less than 90% observed a single time. Source material: memory CD4+ T cells from blood. These receptors all come from an adult in good health and CMV-seronegative.

The chain combines TRBV7-2 with TRBJ2-3; D may be TRBD1 (6 bases). The CDR3 has 15 amino acids. In germline, CDR1 is SGHTA, CDR2 FQGNSA. V was trimmed by 5 bases and J by 1 base, leaving 13 bases between them. The DNA for the CDR3 is TGTGCCAGCAGCCAGAGGGGGAGTGGCACAGATACGCAGTATTTT. This gives the protein CASSQRGSGTDTQYF.

This clone was found once. This rearrangement joins TRBV2 to TRBJ1-5; D remains unclear. The CDR3 contains 13 residues. Trimming removed 8 bases from V and 9 bases from J, with 17 bases in between. Germline V lookup: CDR1 SNHLY, CDR2 FYNNEI. The CDR3, as DNA: TGTGCCAGCTTTATGACCGAGCTGGGGCCCCAGCATTTT. This sequence encodes CASFMTELGPQHF.

The genes are TRBV9 and TRBJ2-6; D is possibly TRBD1 or TRBD2 (5 bases each). Germline assignment: CDR1 SGDLS and CDR2 YYNGEE. The CDR3 runs to 14 residues. The V end lost 6 bases, the J end lost 2 bases, and 9 bases lay between the germline ends. CDR3 amino acids: CASNRGAGANVLTF. CDR3 coding DNA: TGTGCCAGCAATCGGGGCGCTGGGGCCAACGTCCTGACTTTC.

The table lists this clone with many counts. The chain joins TRBV2 to TRBJ2-7; no firm D call. The V gene's germline CDR1 is SNHLY and CDR2 FYNNEI. V shed 11 bases and J shed 1 base, with 12 bases lying between them. The CDR3 totals 12 residues. The CDR3 spells CASAGDSYEQYF. In DNA, the CDR3 is TGTGCCTCAGCAGGCGATTCCTACGAGCAGTACTTC.

This clone came up once. The V call is TRBV19, the J call TRBJ1-3, with a weak D call TRBD1 (5 bases). The germline V gene has CDR1 LNHDA and CDR2 SQIVND (reference sequence). V shed 7 bases and J shed 2 bases, with 12 bases lying between them. This CDR3 has 14 amino acids. DNA for the CDR3: TGTGCCAGTACCGGCGCGGGGGCTGGAAACACCATATATTTT. Translation: CASTGAGAGNTIYF.

The V and J genes are TRBV29-1 and TRBJ1-2; 9 positions agree with TRBD1. The trim removed 7 bases at V and 8 bases at J, leaving 14 bases unmatched. CDR1 SQVTM and CDR2 ANQGSEA come from the germline V gene. The CDR3 is 14 amino acids. The CDR3 spells CSAWVFTGGDGYTF. CDR3 nucleotides: TGCAGCGCCTGGGTATTTACAGGGGGCGACGGCTACACCTTC. Variable domain in full (rest from reference TRBV29-1 and TRBJ1-2): SAVISQKPSRDICQRGTSLTIQCQVDSQVTMMFWYRQQPGQSLTLIATANQGSEATYESGFVIDKFPISRPNLTFSTLTVSNMSPEDSSIYLCSAWVFTGGDGYTFGSGTRLTVV.

The chain is built from TRBV5-1 and TRBJ2-3; D not certain. CDR1 and CDR2 from the germline V gene are SGHRS and YFSETQ. The CDR3 runs to 14 residues. V lost 2 bases and J lost 2, with 9 bases in between. This CDR3 is CASSFQETTDTQYF. In nucleotides, the CDR3 is TGCGCCAGCAGCTTTCAAGAGACCACAGATACGCAGTATTTT. The entire variable domain, with the rest obtained from reference TRBV5-1 and TRBJ2-3, is as follows: KAGVTQTPRYLIKTRGQQVTLSCSPISGHRSVSWYQQTPGQGLQFLFEYFSETQRNKGNFPGRFSGRQFSNSRSEMNVSTLELGDSALYLCASSFQETTDTQYFGPGTRLTVL.